Below, 11 T cell receptor beta chains from the same sample are listed, as sequenced in a study of cytomegalovirus exposure and HLA in healthy donors. The study ran its PCR with 60 Vbeta and 13 Jbeta primers. Assay: immunoSEQ multiplex PCR; the TCRdb copy retains only in-frame clones and omits some. The sample has 140,000 or so clones, approximately 80% seen once. What was sequenced was PBMCs. The source is a woman between 18 and 29 years old in good health and CMV-seropositive.

The CDR3 here is CASSPPGTGKEKLFF. The CDR3 bases are TGTGCCAGCTCACCACCCGGGACAGGGAAGGAAAAACTGTTTTTT. The chain links TRBV18 to TRBJ1-4; 9 bases align to TRBD1. The germline V gene encodes CDR1 KGHSH and CDR2 LQKENI. Germline trimming cut 0 bases from V and 8 bases from J; bases unmatched to any gene: 4. The CDR3 totals 15 residues.

The rearrangement links TRBV14 to TRBJ2-1, with D tentatively TRBD1 (8 bases). The CDR3 length is 16 residues. CDR1 is SGHDN, CDR2 FVKESK, per germline. V gave up 3 bases and J gave up 3 bases, with 15 bases separating them. The CDR3 region is CASSQPDRDYYNEQFF. CDR3 sequence (DNA): TGTGCCAGCAGCCAGCCGGACAGGGACTACTACAATGAGCAGTTCTTC.

The chain has TRBV6-1 and TRBJ1-5, with no clear D. Germline V gene lookup returns CDR1 MNHNS and CDR2 SASEGT. The V end was cut by 6 bases, the J end by 5 bases, with 11 bases between. This CDR3 has 13 amino acids. The CDR3 sequence: CASSIRLDQPQHF. The CDR3, as DNA: TGTGCCAGCAGCATTCGACTTGATCAGCCCCAGCATTTT.

This chain joins TRBV7-9 and TRBJ2-7, with TRBD1 matching 9 bases. V gave up 4 bases and J gave up 1 base; unmatched junction bases: 8. Germline CDR1 reads SEHNR; CDR2 reads FQNEAQ (reference sequence). CDR3 size: 16 residues. The CDR3 is CASSSTPGQGSYEQYF. CDR3 DNA: TGTGCCAGCAGCTCTACCCCGGGACAGGGATCCTACGAGCAGTACTTC.

V usage is TRBV7-2 and J usage is TRBJ2-1, with a tentative D call TRBD1 (6 bases). Trimming shortened V by 6 bases and J by 8 bases, and 11 bases separated the two germline ends. The germline CDR1 and CDR2 sequences are SGHTA and FQGNSA. CDR3 length: 12 amino acids. CDR3 loop: CASSLTGHEQFF. CDR3 in DNA: TGTGCCAGCAGTTTAACAGGGCATGAGCAGTTCTTC. The full variable domain, rest sourced from reference TRBV7-2 and TRBJ2-1, is GAGVSQSPSNKVTEKGKDVELRCDPISGHTALYWYRQSLGQGLEFLIYFQGNSAPDKSGLPSDRFSAERTGGSVSTLTIQRTQQEDSAVYLCASSLTGHEQFFGPGTRLTVL.

J is TRBJ1-2 and V is TRBV6-6; tentatively, D is TRBD1 (6 bases). Germline values: CDR1 MNHNY, CDR2 SVGAGI (reference sequence). Trimming cost V 6 bases and J 4 bases, with 9 bases left between them. The CDR3 is 12 amino acids. This chain's CDR3 is CASRGASYGYTF. The CDR3 DNA reads as TGTGCCAGCAGGGGGGCTTCCTATGGCTACACCTTC.

This clone was recorded only once. The V gene is TRBV7-8, the J gene TRBJ1-1, with no clear D. The germline CDR1 and CDR2 sequences are SGHVS and FQNEAQ. The CDR3 has 13 residues. Trimming stripped 2 bases from V and 1 base from J, with 5 bases between. This CDR3 is CASSLKRNTEAFF. CDR3 DNA sequence: TGTGCCAGCAGCTTAAAGCGGAACACTGAAGCTTTCTTT.

There are a few counts of this clone. V is TRBV11-3 and J is TRBJ2-5; TRBD1 agrees at 7 bases. V gave up 2 bases and J gave up 4 bases; unmatched junction bases: 7. CDR1 is SGHNT, CDR2 YENEEA, per germline. This CDR3 is built from 15 residues. The CDR3 here is CASSLRAGGRETQYF. DNA of the CDR3: TGTGCCAGCAGCTTAAGGGCAGGGGGACGAGAGACCCAGTACTTC.

J is TRBJ1-3 and V is TRBV6-4; 9 bases are shared with TRBD1. The germline V gene has CDR1 MRHNA and CDR2 SNTAGT. After removal of 4 bases from V and 4 bases from J, the junction contained 11 bases not matched to a gene. The CDR3 loop spans 17 amino acids. The chain's CDR3 is CASSVFRDRASGNTIYF. The CDR3 DNA sequence: TGTGCCAGCAGTGTCTTCCGGGACAGGGCCTCCGGAAACACCATATATTTT.

This chain links TRBV7-2 with TRBJ2-2; perhaps TRBD2 as D (5 bases). With 5 bases removed from V and 6 bases from J, the gap between germline ends came to 13 bases. From germline, CDR1 is SGHTA and CDR2 FQGNSA. This CDR3 spans 14 amino acids. The CDR3 is CASSPGLRAGELFF. CDR3 nucleotide sequence: TGTGCCAGCAGCCCGGGGTTAAGGGCCGGGGAGCTGTTTTTT.

This chain joins TRBV4-2 and TRBJ2-3, with D tentatively TRBD2 (7 bases). This CDR3 comprises 16 residues. The germline CDR1 and CDR2 sequences are LGHNA and YNFKEQ. V lost 1 base to trimming and J lost 2 bases, with 13 bases between them. The CDR3 region is CASSQASGGPTDTQYF. CDR3 bases: TGTGCCAGCAGCCAAGCATCCGGGGGGCCCACAGATACGCAGTATTTT.